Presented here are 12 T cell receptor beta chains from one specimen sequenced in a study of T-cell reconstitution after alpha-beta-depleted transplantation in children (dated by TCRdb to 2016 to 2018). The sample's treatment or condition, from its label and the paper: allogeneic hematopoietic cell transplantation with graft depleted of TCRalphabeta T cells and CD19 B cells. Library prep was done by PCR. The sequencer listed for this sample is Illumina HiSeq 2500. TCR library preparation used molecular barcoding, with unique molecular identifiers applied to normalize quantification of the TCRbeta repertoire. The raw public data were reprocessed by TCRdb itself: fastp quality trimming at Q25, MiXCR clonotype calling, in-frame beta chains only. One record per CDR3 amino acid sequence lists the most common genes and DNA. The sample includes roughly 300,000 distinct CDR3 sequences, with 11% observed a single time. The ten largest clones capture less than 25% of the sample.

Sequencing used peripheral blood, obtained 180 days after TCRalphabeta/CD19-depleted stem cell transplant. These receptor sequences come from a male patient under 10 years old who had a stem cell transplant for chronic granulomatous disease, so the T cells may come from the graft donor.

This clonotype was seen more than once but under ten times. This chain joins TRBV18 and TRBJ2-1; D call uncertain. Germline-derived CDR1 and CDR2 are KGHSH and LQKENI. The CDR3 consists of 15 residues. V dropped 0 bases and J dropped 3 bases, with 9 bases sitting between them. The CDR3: CASSPPASVYNEQFF. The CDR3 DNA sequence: TGTGCCAGCTCACCACCGGCCAGTGTCTACAATGAGCAGTTCTTC.

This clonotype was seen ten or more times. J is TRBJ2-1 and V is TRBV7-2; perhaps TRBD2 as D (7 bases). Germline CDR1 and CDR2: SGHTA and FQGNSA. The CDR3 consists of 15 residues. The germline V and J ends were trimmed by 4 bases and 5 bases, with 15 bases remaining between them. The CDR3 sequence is CASSSGEGWNNEQFF. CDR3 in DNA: TGTGCCAGCAGCTCAGGGGAGGGCTGGAACAATGAGCAGTTCTTC.

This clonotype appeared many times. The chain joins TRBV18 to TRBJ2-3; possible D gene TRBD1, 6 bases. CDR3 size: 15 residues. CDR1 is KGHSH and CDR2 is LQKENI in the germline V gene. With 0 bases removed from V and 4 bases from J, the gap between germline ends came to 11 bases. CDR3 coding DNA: TGTGCCAGCTCACCACCGGTCAGGGGTTCAGATACGCAGTATTTT. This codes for CASSPPVRGSDTQYF.

The CDR3 nucleotides are TGCAGTGTTCAGAGGGGACAGGGAAGGGAGACCCAGTACTTC. It is translated as CSVQRGQGRETQYF. V gene TRBV20-1 combines with J gene TRBJ2-5; the match to TRBD1 covers 9 bases. Trimming cost V 7 bases and J 5 bases; bases outside gene matches: 11. The V gene's germline CDR1 is DFQATT and CDR2 SNEGSKA (reference sequence). The CDR3 runs to 14 residues.

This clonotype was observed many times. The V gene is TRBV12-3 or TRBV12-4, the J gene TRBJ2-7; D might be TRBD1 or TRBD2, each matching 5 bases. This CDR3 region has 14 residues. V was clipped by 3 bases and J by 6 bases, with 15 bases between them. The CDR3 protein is CASSLGDHYFEQYF. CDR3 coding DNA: TGTGCCAGCAGTTTGGGGGACCACTATTTCGAGCAGTACTTC.

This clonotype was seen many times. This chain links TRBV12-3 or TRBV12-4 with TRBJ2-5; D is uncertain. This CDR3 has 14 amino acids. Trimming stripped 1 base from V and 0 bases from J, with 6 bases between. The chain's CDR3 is CASSLGSYQETQYF. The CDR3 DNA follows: TGTGCCAGCAGTTTAGGGTCGTACCAAGAGACCCAGTACTTC.

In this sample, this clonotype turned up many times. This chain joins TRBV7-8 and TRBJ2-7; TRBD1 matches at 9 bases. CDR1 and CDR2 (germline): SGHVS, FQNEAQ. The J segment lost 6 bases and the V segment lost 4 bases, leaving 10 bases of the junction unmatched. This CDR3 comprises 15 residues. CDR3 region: CASSSAGTGLGEQYF. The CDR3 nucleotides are TGTGCCAGCAGCTCGGCCGGGACAGGGCTTGGCGAGCAGTACTTC.

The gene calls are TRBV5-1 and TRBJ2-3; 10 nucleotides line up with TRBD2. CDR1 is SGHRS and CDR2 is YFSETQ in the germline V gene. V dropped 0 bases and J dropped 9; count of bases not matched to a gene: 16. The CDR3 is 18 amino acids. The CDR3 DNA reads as TGCGCCAGCAGCTTGGACTTCCTAGCGGGAGATTTCAGAGACACGCAGTATTTT. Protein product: CASSLDFLAGDFRDTQYF.

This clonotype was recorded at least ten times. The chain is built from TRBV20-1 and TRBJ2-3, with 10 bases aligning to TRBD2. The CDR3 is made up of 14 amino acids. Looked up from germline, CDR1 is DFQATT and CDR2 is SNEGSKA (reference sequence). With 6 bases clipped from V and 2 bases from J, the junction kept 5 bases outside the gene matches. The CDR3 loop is CSAFLAGVTDTQYF. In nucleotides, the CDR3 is TGCAGTGCGTTTCTAGCGGGAGTCACAGATACGCAGTATTTT.

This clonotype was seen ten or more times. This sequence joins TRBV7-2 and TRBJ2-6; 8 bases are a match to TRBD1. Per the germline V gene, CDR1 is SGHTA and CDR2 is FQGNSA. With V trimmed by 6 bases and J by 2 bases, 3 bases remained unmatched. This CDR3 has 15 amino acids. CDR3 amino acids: CASSSQGAGANVLTF. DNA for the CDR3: TGTGCCAGCAGTTCACAGGGGGCTGGGGCCAACGTCCTGACTTTC.

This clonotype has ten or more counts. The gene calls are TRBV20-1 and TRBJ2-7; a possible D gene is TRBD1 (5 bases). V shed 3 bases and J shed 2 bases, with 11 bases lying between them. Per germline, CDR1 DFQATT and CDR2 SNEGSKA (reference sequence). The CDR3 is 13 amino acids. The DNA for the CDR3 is TGCAGTGCTAGGGACACGGAAACCTACGAGCAGTACTTC. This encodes CSARDTETYEQYF.

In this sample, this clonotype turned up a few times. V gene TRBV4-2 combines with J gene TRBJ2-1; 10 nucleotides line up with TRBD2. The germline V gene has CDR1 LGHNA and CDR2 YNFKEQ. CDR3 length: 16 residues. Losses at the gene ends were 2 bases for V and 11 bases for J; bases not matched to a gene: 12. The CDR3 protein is CASSQPSGRAFDQQFF. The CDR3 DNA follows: TGTGCCAGCAGCCAACCAAGCGGGAGGGCCTTCGATCAGCAGTTCTTC.